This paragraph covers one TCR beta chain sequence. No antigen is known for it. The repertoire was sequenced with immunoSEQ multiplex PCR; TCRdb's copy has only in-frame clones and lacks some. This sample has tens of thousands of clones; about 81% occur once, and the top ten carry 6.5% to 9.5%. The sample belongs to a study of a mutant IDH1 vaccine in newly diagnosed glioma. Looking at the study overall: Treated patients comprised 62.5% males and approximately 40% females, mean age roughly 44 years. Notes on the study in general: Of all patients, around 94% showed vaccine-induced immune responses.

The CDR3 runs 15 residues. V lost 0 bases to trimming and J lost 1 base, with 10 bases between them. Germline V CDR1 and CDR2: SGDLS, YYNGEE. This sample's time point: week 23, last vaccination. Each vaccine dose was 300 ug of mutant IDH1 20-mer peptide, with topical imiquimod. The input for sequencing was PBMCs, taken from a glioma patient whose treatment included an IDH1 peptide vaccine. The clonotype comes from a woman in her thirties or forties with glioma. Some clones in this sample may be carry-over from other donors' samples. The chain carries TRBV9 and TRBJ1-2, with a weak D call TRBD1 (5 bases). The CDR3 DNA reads TGTGCCAGCAGCGTAGGCTCAGACAGTAACTATGGCTACACCTTC. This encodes CASSVGSDSNYGYTF.